This TCR beta chain was sequenced during a study of blood T cell repertoires in COVID-19. Across the study: PBMCs, B-cell-depleted T cells, or T cells provided the cDNA or gDNA that made up the material.

V shed 5 bases, J shed 4 bases, and the junction held 7 bases outside the gene matches. The CDR3 loop spans 15 amino acids. The germline V gene encodes CDR1 MNHEY and CDR2 SVGAGI. Data came from immunoSEQ multiplex PCR; TCRdb stores just in-frame clones and leaves some out. The sample records around 700,000 clones, about nine tenths being singletons. J is TRBJ2-5 and V is TRBV6-5, with TRBD1 matching 10 bases. Sequencing was performed on peripheral blood. The clonotype comes from a woman under 30 with acute or convalescent COVID-19. The CDR3 DNA sequence: TGTGCCAGCAGTAGTGGGACAGGGGTTGTAGAGACCCAGTACTTC. Protein: CASSSGTGVVETQYF.